This T cell receptor (beta chain) comes out of a study of blood T cell repertoires in COVID-19. Overall study: Collection of acute and convalescent COVID-19 samples took place in the United States, Italy and Spain. T cells, B-cell-depleted T cells, or PBMCs supplied cDNA or gDNA.

Germline lookup yields CDR1 MNHEY and CDR2 SVGAGI. The V and J ends lost 7 bases and 0 bases respectively, with 12 bases between them. CDR3 length: 14 residues. As originally analysed: Cell counts per sample came from amplifying reference gene primers. Method: immunoSEQ multiplex PCR; TCRdb's copy keeps in-frame clones and lacks some. Clonal size and the V and J genes are those of that table, whereas D and trimming came from the DNA. The data show 90,000 or so clones, with about 82% seen just once and under 8.5% held by the top ten. This chain links TRBV6-5 with TRBJ1-1; D not resolved. The receptor was derived from a man aged 45-65 years with active COVID-19. Specimen: peripheral blood. The CDR3 sequence is CASTRTQMNTEAFF. As DNA, the CDR3 is TGTGCCAGCACCAGAACCCAAATGAACACTGAAGCTTTCTTT.